This is a list of T cell receptor beta chains from one sample in a study of OX40 agonist ivuxolimab in advanced cancers. The table came from immunoSEQ multiplex PCR; TCRdb's copy has only in-frame clones and leaves some out. The sample has under 45,000 clones, 78% seen once. The source material was CD4+ or CD8+ T cells sorted from blood, sampled in a trial of the OX40 agonist ivuxolimab. The receptors stem from an adult with an advanced solid tumor such as melanoma, head and neck, liver or kidney cancer. CDR3s include the opening cysteine and the closing phenylalanine or tryptophan. The D gene is left open where the match is weak. Expanded clones are given a class, and other clones once, few, many or no size at all.

TRBJ1-5,NA,NA,TRBV21-1,CASSKSVERQGEQPQHF,TGTGCCAGCAGCAAATCGGTTGAGAGACAGGGCGAGCAGCCCCAGCATTTT
TRBJ2-3,NA,TRBD2,TRBV4-2,CASSQVLAGTDTQYF,TGTGCCAGCAGCCAAGTACTAGCGGGCACAGATACGCAGTATTTT
TRBJ2-3,NA,NA,TRBV20-1,CSASLADTQYF,TGCAGTGCGTCACTAGCAGATACGCAGTATTTT
TRBJ2-7,NA,NA,TRBV28,CASSLLWGKQYF,TGTGCCAGCAGTTTATTGTGGGGGAAGCAGTACTTC
TRBJ2-5,once,NA,TRBV7-2,CASGDGEETQYF,TGTGCCAGTGGGGACGGTGAAGAGACCCAGTACTTC
TRBJ2-5,few,TRBD2,TRBV30,CAWSVLTSGRETQYF,TGTGCCTGGAGCGTATTGACTAGCGGGAGGGAGACCCAGTACTTC
TRBJ2-7,NA,TRBD2,TRBV6-5,CASSYSGEWFF,TGTGCCAGCAGTTACAGCGGGGAGTGGTTCTTC
TRBJ2-7,NA,NA,TRBV4-3,CASSLQPGGRNEQYF,TGCGCCAGCAGCCTCCAACCGGGGGGCCGGAACGAGCAGTACTTC
TRBJ2-7,NA,TRBD1,TRBV19,CASSPSGQGTDEQYF,TGTGCCAGTAGTCCCTCGGGACAGGGTACCGACGAGCAGTACTTC
TRBJ1-4,NA,NA,TRBV9,CASSLDNNEKLFF,TGTGCCAGCAGCTTGGACAATAATGAAAAACTGTTTTTT
TRBJ1-2,NA,TRBD1,TRBV6-1,CASSGRDRGANYGYTF,TGTGCCAGCAGTGGCCGGGACAGGGGAGCTAACTATGGCTACACCTTC
TRBJ2-1,NA,NA,TRBV10-1,CASSVGLGENNEQFF,TGCGCCAGCAGTGTTGGGTTGGGGGAAAACAATGAGCAGTTCTTC
TRBJ2-1,few,TRBD2,TRBV30,CAWSVWVGGASEQFF,TGTGCCTGGAGTGTATGGGTCGGGGGGGCCTCTGAGCAGTTCTTC
TRBJ2-6,NA,NA,TRBV7-3,CASSSAGGANVLTF,TGTGCCAGCAGCTCCGCGGGCGGGGCCAACGTCCTGACTTTC
TRBJ1-3,NA,NA,TRBV27,CASSPGDSSGNTIYF,TGTGCCAGCAGCCCGGGAGACAGCTCTGGAAACACCATATATTTT
TRBJ2-3,NA,TRBD2,TRBV7-2,CASSLGLAGGGRTDTQYF,TGTGCCAGCAGCTTGGGACTAGCGGGAGGGGGAAGGACAGATACGCAGTATTTT
TRBJ1-1,once,TRBD1,TRBV28,CASSGGQGKAFF,TGTGCCAGCAGTGGTGGACAGGGCAAAGCTTTCTTT
TRBJ1-3,NA,TRBD1,TRBV10-3,CAISDTGVAGNTIYF,TGTGCCATCAGTGATACAGGGGTGGCTGGAAACACCATATATTTT
TRBJ2-2,NA,TRBD2,TRBV7-6,CASSSQAGATGELFF,TGTGCCAGCAGCTCTCAAGCGGGAGCTACCGGGGAGCTGTTTTTT
TRBJ2-7,NA,NA,TRBV28,CATRGDQYEQYF,TGTGCCACCAGGGGCGATCAGTACGAGCAGTACTTC
TRBJ2-7,NA,NA,TRBV6-6,CASSYEGNEQYF,TGTGCCAGCAGTTACGAGGGAAACGAGCAGTACTTC
TRBJ1-5,NA,TRBD1,TRBV6-1,CATGQGARQPQHF,TGTGCCACCGGACAGGGGGCTCGTCAGCCCCAGCATTTT
TRBJ2-7,NA,TRBD1,TRBV2,CARETGFGEQYF,TGTGCCAGAGAGACAGGGTTTGGAGAGCAGTACTTC
TRBJ2-3,NA,NA,TRBV6-1,CASSEHGTDTQYF,TGTGCCAGCAGTGAACACGGGACAGATACGCAGTATTTT
TRBJ2-7,NA,TRBD1,TRBV29-1,CSAGQGENYEQYF,TGCAGCGCCGGACAGGGGGAGAACTACGAGCAGTACTTC
TRBJ2-3,once,NA,TRBV19,CASSMGGTDTQYF,TGTGCCAGTAGTATGGGGGGCACAGATACGCAGTATTTT
TRBJ2-3,NA,TRBD2,TRBV6-5,CASSYTSGGSTDTQYF,TGTGCCAGCAGTTATACTAGCGGGGGTAGCACAGATACGCAGTATTTT
TRBJ2-3,NA,TRBD2,TRBV28,CASSPLGRGSTDTQYF,TGTGCCAGCAGTCCTCTGGGGCGGGGGAGCACAGATACGCAGTATTTT
TRBJ2-7,NA,NA,TRBV28,CASQVGGSYEQYF,TGTGCCTCCCAGGTCGGCGGCTCCTACGAGCAGTACTTC
TRBJ2-7,NA,TRBD2,TRBV27,CASSVTSGAYEQYF,TGTGCCAGCAGTGTCACTAGCGGGGCTTACGAGCAGTACTTC
TRBJ2-1,NA,TRBD2,TRBV5-1,CASSLRSGRAGNEQFF,TGCGCCAGCAGCTTACGAAGCGGGAGGGCCGGAAATGAGCAGTTCTTC
TRBJ2-5,NA,NA,TRBV11-1,CASSLAAAGVGGDLETQYF,TGTGCCAGCAGCTTAGCGGCAGCCGGGGTAGGGGGAGACCTGGAGACCCAGTACTTC
TRBJ2-1,NA,TRBD2,TRBV19,CASSIIAGKYNEQFF,TGTGCCAGTAGTATCATAGCGGGCAAGTACAATGAGCAGTTCTTC
TRBJ1-1,NA,NA,TRBV9,CASSVAQSNTEAFF,TGTGCCAGCAGCGTAGCTCAGTCGAACACTGAAGCTTTCTTT
TRBJ2-7,NA,NA,TRBV19,CASKSQATSYEQYF,TGTGCCAGTAAGAGCCAGGCTACCTCCTACGAGCAGTACTTC
TRBJ1-1,few,NA,TRBV20-1,CSAGGDTEAFF,TGCAGTGCTGGGGGGGACACTGAAGCTTTCTTT
TRBJ2-7,NA,NA,TRBV5-1,CASSLEGPSYEQYF,TGCGCCAGCAGCTTGGAAGGACCTAGCTACGAGCAGTACTTC
TRBJ1-3,NA,NA,TRBV30,CAWKGSGNTIYF,TGTGCCTGGAAAGGGTCTGGAAACACCATATATTTT
TRBJ2-1,NA,TRBD2,TRBV4-2,CASSQAAGTSVDEQFF,TGTGCCAGCAGCCAAGCCGCCGGGACTAGCGTCGATGAGCAGTTCTTC